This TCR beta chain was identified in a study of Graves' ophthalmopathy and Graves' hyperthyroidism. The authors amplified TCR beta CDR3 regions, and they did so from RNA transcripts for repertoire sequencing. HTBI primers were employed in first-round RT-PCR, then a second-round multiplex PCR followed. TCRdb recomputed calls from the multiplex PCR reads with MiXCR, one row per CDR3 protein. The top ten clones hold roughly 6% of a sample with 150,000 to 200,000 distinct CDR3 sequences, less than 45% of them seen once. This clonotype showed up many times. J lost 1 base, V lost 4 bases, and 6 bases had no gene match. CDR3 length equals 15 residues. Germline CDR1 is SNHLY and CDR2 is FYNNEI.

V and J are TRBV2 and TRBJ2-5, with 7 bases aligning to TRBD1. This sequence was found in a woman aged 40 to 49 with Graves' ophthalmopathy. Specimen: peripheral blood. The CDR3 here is CASSGNRGAQETQYF. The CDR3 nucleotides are TGTGCCAGCAGTGGTAACAGGGGAGCCCAAGAGACCCAGTACTTC.